Only a few counts were recorded for the clone carrying this T cell receptor beta chain. Its antigen is still unknown. The primer mix had 60 Vbeta and 13 Jbeta primers. Libraries were prepared by immunoSEQ multiplex PCR; TCRdb keeps only in-frame clonotypes and omits some of them. The sample records some 110,000 clones, roughly three quarters being singletons. These data come from a study of cytomegalovirus exposure and HLA in healthy donors. General study points: As was reported, the HLA-A and HLA-B alleles of most subjects were accurately predicted from TCR beta sequences. Later analysis indicated greater clonal expansion among HLA-associated TCR beta chains than among equally common other chains.

Trimming cost V 5 bases and J 5 bases; bases outside gene matches: 8. Germline-derived CDR1 and CDR2 are SGHTA and FQGNSA. The CDR3 has 14 amino acids. This TCR was recovered from a man aged 25-45 years in good health and CMV-seronegative. What was sequenced was PBMCs. The V gene is TRBV7-2, the J gene TRBJ1-2, with 7 bases aligning to TRBD1. The CDR3 DNA sequence: TGTGCCAGCAGCCCCCGGGACAGCTTTTATGGCTACACCTTC. It specifies CASSPRDSFYGYTF.